This TCR beta chain derives from a study of blood T cell repertoires in COVID-19. For the study at large: Sites in the United States, Italy and Spain provided acute and convalescent COVID-19 samples. In each case, the material was cDNA or gDNA derived from T cells, B-cell-depleted T cells, or PBMCs.

Under the authors' procedure: Nucleated cell counts were estimated from reference gene primer amplification. Some clones are missing from TCRdb's copy, which holds only in-frame ones; the method was immunoSEQ multiplex PCR. The DNA gave D and trimming, while V, J and clone size come from that table. Among 400,000 to 450,000 clones, 80% to 90% were seen once, and the ten largest hold 0.9% to 1.2%. V was pared by 5 bases and J by 7 bases, with 12 bases between. This CDR3 region has 14 residues. Germline V gives CDR1 SEHNR, CDR2 FQNEAQ (reference sequence). Sequenced sample: PBMCs or T cells enriched from blood (not recorded which). J is TRBJ1-6 and V is TRBV7-9, with a weak D call TRBD1 (6 bases). The sequence derives from a man aged 30 to 39 who had recovered from COVID-19. The CDR3 loop is CASSLDSLNSPLHF. The CDR3 DNA is TGTGCCAGCAGCCTGGACAGCCTGAATTCACCCCTCCACTTT.